Included here is one T cell receptor beta chain sequence, with context. The repertoire was sequenced with immunoSEQ multiplex PCR; TCRdb's copy has only in-frame clones and lacks some. The sample records some 2,500,000 clones, under 95% being singletons. This record comes from a study of shared clonotypes between healthy human individuals. V trimming: 0 bases; J trimming: 7 bases; junction bases outside the gene matches: 6. In germline, CDR1 is MNHNS, CDR2 SASEGT. The CDR3 consists of 16 residues. This TCR came from a man aged 18 to 30 in good health. Some clones in this sample may be carry-over from other donors' samples. Sequenced: naive CD4+ T cells from PBMCs. Subset indicated: CD45RA+ positively selected. The chain carries TRBV6-1 and TRBJ2-1; TRBD2 aligns across 10 bases. The CDR3 nucleotides are TGTGCCAGCAGTGAAGCTCGGGCTAGCGGGAGTAATGAGCAGTTCTTC. This encodes CASSEARASGSNEQFF.